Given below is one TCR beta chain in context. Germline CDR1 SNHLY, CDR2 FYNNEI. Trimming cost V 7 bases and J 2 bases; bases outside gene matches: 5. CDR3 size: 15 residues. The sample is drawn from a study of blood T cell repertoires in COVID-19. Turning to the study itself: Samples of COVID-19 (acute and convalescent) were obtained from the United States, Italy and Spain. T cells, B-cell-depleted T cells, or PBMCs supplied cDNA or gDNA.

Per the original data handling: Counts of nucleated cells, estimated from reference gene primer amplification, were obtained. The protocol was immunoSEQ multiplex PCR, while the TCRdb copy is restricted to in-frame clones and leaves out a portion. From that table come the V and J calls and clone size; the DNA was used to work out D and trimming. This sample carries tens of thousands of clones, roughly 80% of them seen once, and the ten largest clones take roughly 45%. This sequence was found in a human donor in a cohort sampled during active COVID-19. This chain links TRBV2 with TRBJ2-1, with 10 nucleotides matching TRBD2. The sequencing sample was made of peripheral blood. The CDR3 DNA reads TGTGCCAGCAAACTAGCGGGACCAGCCTACAATGAGCAGTTCTTC. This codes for CASKLAGPAYNEQFF.